This T cell receptor (beta chain) was sequenced in a study of shared clonotypes between healthy human individuals. Of note for this clone: Its antigen is unidentified.

Each cell subset's genomic DNA was divided evenly among several immunoSEQ plates. TCRdb's copy holds only in-frame clones and misses some; the assay was immunoSEQ multiplex PCR. The table lists about 1 million clones, roughly 75% of them singletons. From germline, CDR1 is LGHNA and CDR2 YNFKEQ. The V and J ends lost 10 bases and 8 bases respectively, with 26 bases between them. The CDR3 loop spans 16 amino acids. General observations from the study: The study found lower generation probabilities in non-shared clonotypes than in those shared by all four donors.

The investigators split CD4+ cells into a CD45RA+ naive subset and a CD45RA-negative memory subset. The TCR was taken from a man aged 18 to 30 in good health. Specimen: memory CD4+ T cells sorted from blood. Subset defined: CD45RA-negative fraction. V is TRBV4-2 and J is TRBJ1-4; D possibly corresponds to TRBD1 (6 bases). CDR3 bases: TGTGCCACAAGACTTAACGTCGGGACAATCGACGAAAAACTGTTTTTT. Translation: CATRLNVGTIDEKLFF.